This paragraph covers one TCR beta chain sequence. TCRdb itself ran the RT-PCR reads through MiXCR, one entry per CDR3 protein. This repertoire shows more than 550,000 distinct CDR3 sequences, 14% found once; its top ten account for roughly 3.9%. CDR3 length equals 14 residues. Germline lookup yields CDR1 SGHKS and CDR2 YYEKEE (reference sequence). V lost 4 bases to trimming and J lost 5 bases, with 12 bases between them. The chain joins TRBV5-5 to TRBJ2-2; D remains ambiguous. Sequencing was performed on memory CD4+ T cells from blood. This sequence originates from a female donor in good health, serving as a healthy control. For the CDR3, the DNA is TGTGCCAGCAGCCCCCAGCTCAGTACCGGGGAGCTGTTTTTT. Amino acid sequence: CASSPQLSTGELFF.